A single sample is the source of the 18 T cell receptor beta chains below, sequenced in a study of vaccination and CD4 T cells after COVID-19. Treatment in this sample: approximately nine-day PBMC culture with coronavirus spike peptide pools or control peptides (ViraFEST assay). Sequence data for DNA of cultured CD4+ T cells were generated by the Oncomine TCR Beta short-read assay. One entry per CDR3 protein results from TCRdb running MiXCR on the PCR reads. The table has about 14,000 distinct CDR3 sequences, roughly 60% seen once. Their antigens remain unidentified. What was sequenced was CD4+ T cells from blood, cultured in vitro. These receptors all stem from a human donor who had recovered from COVID-19.

This clonotype showed up just a few times. At one boundary the junction diverges from the germline segment, which might be a read error. The CDR3 nucleotides are TGTGCCAGCAGCCTAGCGGGGGGGTACGAGCAGTACTTC. As protein: CASSLAGGYEQYF. This rearrangement joins TRBV7-9 to TRBJ2-7; 12 nucleotides align to TRBD2. Germline V CDR1 and CDR2: SEHNR, FQNEAQ (reference sequence). The CDR3 runs 13 residues.

The chain uses TRBV20-1 and TRBJ2-5; D remains ambiguous. Looked up from germline, CDR1 is DFQATT and CDR2 is SNEGSKA (reference sequence). The CDR3 length is 12 residues. With 1 base removed from V and 5 bases from J, the gap between germline ends came to 8 bases. The DNA of the CDR3 is TGCAGTGCTAGAGCCCCGGGTGAGACCCAGTACTTC. Its protein is CSARAPGETQYF.

The CDR3 loop reads CASRTSGNYEQYF. The CDR3 DNA follows: TGTGCCAGCAGGACCAGCGGAAACTACGAGCAGTACTTC. The chain employs TRBV27 and TRBJ2-7; D is perhaps TRBD2 (5 bases). Germline-derived CDR1 and CDR2 are MNHEY and SMNVEV (reference sequence). The CDR3 totals 13 residues. V gave up 6 bases and J gave up 3 bases, with 12 bases separating them.

The rearrangement joins TRBV7-9 to TRBJ1-5, with TRBD1 identical over 8 bases. The ends lost 3 bases at V and 0 bases at J; junction bases unmatched: 13. The germline CDR1 and CDR2 sequences are SEHNR and FQNEAQ (reference sequence). The CDR3 contains 19 residues. In DNA form, the CDR3 reads TGTGCCAGCAGCTTGTACCTAGGACAGGGCCCATATAGCAATCAGCCCCAGCATTTT. Translated, it gives CASSLYLGQGPYSNQPQHF.

The rearrangement joins TRBV4-2 to TRBJ2-7, with D possibly matching TRBD2 (6 bases). CDR3 size: 17 residues. The germline V gene has CDR1 LGHNA and CDR2 YNFKEQ. Trimming took off 0 bases at V and 0 bases at J, with 15 bases between the two ends. CDR3 bases: TGTGCCAGCAGCCAAGAAGGACCCGGGAGCCCCTCCTACGAGCAGTACTTC. Translating gives CASSQEGPGSPSYEQYF.

The V call is TRBV12-3 or TRBV12-4, the J call TRBJ1-5; D possibly corresponds to TRBD1 (6 bases). The CDR3 is 15 amino acids. Trimming shortened V by 5 bases and J by 6 bases, and 17 bases separated the two germline ends. This CDR3 reads CASSQTRTASQPQHF. The DNA of the CDR3 is TGTGCCAGCAGTCAAACTCGGACAGCGAGTCAGCCCCAGCATTTT.

On this clonotype itself: One end of the junction is discordant with germline, which a read error may explain. The CDR3 here is CASRTNAGELFF. In DNA form, the CDR3 reads TGTGCCAGCAGAACGAACGCCGGGGAGCTGTTTTTT. The rearrangement joins TRBV6-1 to TRBJ2-2; D gene unclear. Germline-derived CDR1 and CDR2 are MNHNS and SASEGT. The CDR3 has 12 amino acids.

This clonotype was counted only a few times. The J gene is TRBJ1-6, the V gene TRBV20-1; maybe TRBD1 (5 bases). The V and J ends lost 6 bases and 5 bases respectively, with 11 bases between them. This CDR3 contains 13 residues. In germline, CDR1 is DFQATT, CDR2 SNEGSKA (reference sequence). CDR3 sequence (DNA): TGCAGTGCAACGACAGTTCATAATTCACCCCTCCACTTT. It encodes CSATTVHNSPLHF.

The rearrangement uses TRBV18 and TRBJ1-6; D possibly corresponds to TRBD1 (5 bases). The CDR3 is 15 amino acids. Trimming stripped 0 bases from V and 3 bases from J, with 6 bases between. Germline V gives CDR1 KGHSH, CDR2 LQKENI. CDR3 sequence: CASSPPGLYNSPLHF. For the CDR3, the DNA is TGTGCCAGCTCACCACCGGGACTCTATAATTCACCCCTCCACTTT.

The CDR3 DNA reads TGTGCCAGCAGTGGTGACGGGTACAATGAGCAGTTCTTC. It specifies CASSGDGYNEQFF. This chain joins TRBV2 and TRBJ2-1; no clear D. V gave up 4 bases and J gave up 4 bases, with 8 bases separating them. CDR3 size: 13 residues. The germline gives CDR1 SNHLY, CDR2 FYNNEI.

The V gene is TRBV6-1, the J gene TRBJ2-7; perhaps D is TRBD1 or TRBD2 (6 bases each). CDR3 size: 15 residues. The V end was cut by 4 bases, the J end by 2 bases, with 15 bases between. The germline CDR1 and CDR2 sequences are MNHNS and SASEGT. The CDR3 nucleotides read TGTGCCAGCAGTGCCAACGGGGGCCAACCCTACGAGCAGTACTTC. It specifies CASSANGGQPYEQYF.

This chain links TRBV15 with TRBJ1-2, with D unresolved. The CDR3 loop spans 14 amino acids. V lost 0 bases, J lost 6 bases, and 11 bases lay in between. Germline V gene sequence: CDR1 LNHNV, CDR2 YYDKDF (reference sequence). The CDR3 loop reads CATSRDPHGDGYTF. As DNA, the CDR3 is TGTGCCACCAGCAGAGATCCCCACGGGGATGGCTACACCTTC.

This chain joins TRBV15 and TRBJ1-5; 7 bases align to TRBD1. Trimming took 4 bases from V and 2 from J; bases not matched to a gene: 8. From germline, CDR1 is LNHNV and CDR2 YYDKDF (reference sequence). The CDR3 extends over 16 amino acids. DNA for the CDR3: TGTGCCACCAGCAAAGGACAGGTTTTGGGCAATCAGCCCCAGCATTTT. Protein sequence: CATSKGQVLGNQPQHF.

This clonotype was observed a few times. The chain combines TRBV6-1 with TRBJ2-2; TRBD1 matches 7 bases. Germline trimming cut 0 bases from V and 0 bases from J; bases unmatched to any gene: 7. Germline V gene lookup returns CDR1 MNHNS and CDR2 SASEGT. The CDR3 covers 18 residues. CDR3: CASSEALIGGANTGELFF. The CDR3 DNA reads as TGTGCCAGCAGTGAAGCGCTTATAGGGGGCGCGAACACCGGGGAGCTGTTTTTT.

The V and J genes are TRBV6-1 and TRBJ1-6; TRBD1 matches 8 bases. Germline assignment: CDR1 MNHNS and CDR2 SASEGT. The CDR3 spans 16 residues. Germline trimming cut 6 bases from V and 6 bases from J; bases unmatched to any gene: 10. The CDR3 protein is CASSSTGGKFNSPLHF. The CDR3 bases are TGTGCCAGCAGCTCTACAGGGGGGAAATTTAATTCACCCCTCCACTTT.

In DNA form, the CDR3 reads TGTGCCAGCAGTGAATTTAAAGGGGGAAATGAAAAACTGTTTTTT. Amino acids: CASSEFKGGNEKLFF. The rearrangement joins TRBV25-1 to TRBJ1-4; tentative D call: TRBD1 (6 bases). The CDR3 spans 15 residues. Between the trimmed V and J ends, which lost 1 base and 5 bases, there was a span of 11 bases. The germline gives CDR1 MGHDK, CDR2 SYGVNS. The full variable domain, rest sourced from reference TRBV25-1 and TRBJ1-4, is EADIYQTPRYLVIGTGKKITLECSQTMGHDKMYWYQQDPGMELHLIHYSYGVNSTEKGDLSSESTVSRIRTEHFPLTLESARPSHTSQYLCASSEFKGGNEKLFFGSGTQLSVL.

The chain couples TRBV7-2 to TRBJ2-4, with TRBD1 matching 9 bases. With 0 bases clipped from V and 6 bases from J, the junction kept 3 bases outside the gene matches. The CDR3 runs to 15 residues. CDR1 SGHTA and CDR2 FQGNSA come from the germline V gene. CDR3 in DNA: TGTGCCAGCAGCTTAGCCGGGACAGGGCTAAACATTCAGTACTTC. It codes for CASSLAGTGLNIQYF.

The chain recombines TRBV20-1 with TRBJ2-1, with 8 positions matching TRBD2. CDR3 size: 15 residues. After removal of 0 bases from V and 5 bases from J, the junction contained 6 bases not matched to a gene. The germline CDR1 and CDR2 sequences are DFQATT and SNEGSKA (reference sequence). The CDR3 sequence is CSARDSGGSDNEQFF. The CDR3, as DNA: TGCAGTGCTAGAGATTCGGGGGGGTCAGACAATGAGCAGTTCTTC.